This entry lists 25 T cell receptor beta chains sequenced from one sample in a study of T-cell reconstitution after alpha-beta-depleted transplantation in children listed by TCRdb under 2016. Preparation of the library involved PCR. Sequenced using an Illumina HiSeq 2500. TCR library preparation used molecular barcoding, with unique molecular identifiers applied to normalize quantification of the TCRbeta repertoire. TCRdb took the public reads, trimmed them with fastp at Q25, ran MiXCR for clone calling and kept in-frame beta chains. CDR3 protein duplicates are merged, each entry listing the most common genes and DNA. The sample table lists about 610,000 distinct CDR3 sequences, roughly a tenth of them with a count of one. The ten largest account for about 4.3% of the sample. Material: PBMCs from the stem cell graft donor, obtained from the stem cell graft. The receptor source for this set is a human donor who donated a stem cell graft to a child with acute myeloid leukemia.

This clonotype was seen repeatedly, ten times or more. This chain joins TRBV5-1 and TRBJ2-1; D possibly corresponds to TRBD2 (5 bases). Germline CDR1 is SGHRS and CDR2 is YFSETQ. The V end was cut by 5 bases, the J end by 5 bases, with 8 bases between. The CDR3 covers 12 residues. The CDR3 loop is CASRRENNEQFF. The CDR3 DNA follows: TGCGCCAGCAGGAGGGAGAACAATGAGCAGTTCTTC.

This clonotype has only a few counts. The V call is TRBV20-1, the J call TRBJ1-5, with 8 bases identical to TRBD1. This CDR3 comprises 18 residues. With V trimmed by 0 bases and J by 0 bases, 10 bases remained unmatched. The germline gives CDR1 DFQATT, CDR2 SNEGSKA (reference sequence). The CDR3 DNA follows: TGCAGTGCTAGAGATCCCGGGACAGGTTTTCTTAGCAATCAGCCCCAGCATTTT. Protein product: CSARDPGTGFLSNQPQHF.

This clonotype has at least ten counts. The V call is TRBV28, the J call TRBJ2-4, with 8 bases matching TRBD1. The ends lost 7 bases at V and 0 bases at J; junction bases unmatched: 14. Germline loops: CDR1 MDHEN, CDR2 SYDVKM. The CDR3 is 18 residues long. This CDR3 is CASTSGTGDFLAKNIQYF. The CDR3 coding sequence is TGTGCCAGCACTTCCGGGACAGGAGACTTCCTAGCCAAAAACATTCAGTACTTC.

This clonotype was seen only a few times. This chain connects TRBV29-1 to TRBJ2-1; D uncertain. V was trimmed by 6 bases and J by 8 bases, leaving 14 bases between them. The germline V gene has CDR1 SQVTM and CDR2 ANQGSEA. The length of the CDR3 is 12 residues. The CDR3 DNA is TGCAGCGTACGACATAGAAATTATGAGCAGTTCTTC. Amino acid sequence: CSVRHRNYEQFF.

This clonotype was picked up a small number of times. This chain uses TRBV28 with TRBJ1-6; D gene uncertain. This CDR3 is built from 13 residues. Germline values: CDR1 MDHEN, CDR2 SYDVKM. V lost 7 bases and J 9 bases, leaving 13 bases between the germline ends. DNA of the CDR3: TGTGCCAGCAACCCTAAAAGAGGTTCACCCCTCCACTTT. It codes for CASNPKRGSPLHF.

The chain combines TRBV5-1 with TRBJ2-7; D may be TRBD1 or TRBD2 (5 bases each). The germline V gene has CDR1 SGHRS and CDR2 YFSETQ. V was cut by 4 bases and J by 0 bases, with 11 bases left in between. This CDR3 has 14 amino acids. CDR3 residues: CASSIEGSSYEQYF. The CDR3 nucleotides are TGCGCCAGCAGCATTGAGGGGAGCTCCTACGAGCAGTACTTC.

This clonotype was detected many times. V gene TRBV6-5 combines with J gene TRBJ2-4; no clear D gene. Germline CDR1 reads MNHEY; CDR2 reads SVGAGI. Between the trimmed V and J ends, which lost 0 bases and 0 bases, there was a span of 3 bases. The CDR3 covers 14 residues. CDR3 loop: CASSYSIAKNIQYF. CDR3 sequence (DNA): TGTGCCAGCAGTTACTCAATAGCCAAAAACATTCAGTACTTC.

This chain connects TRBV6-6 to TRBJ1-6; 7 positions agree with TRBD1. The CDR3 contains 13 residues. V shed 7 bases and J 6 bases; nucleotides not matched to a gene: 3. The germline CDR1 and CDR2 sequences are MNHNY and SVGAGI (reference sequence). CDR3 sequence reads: CASTGTANSPLHF. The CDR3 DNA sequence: TGTGCCAGCACAGGGACAGCTAATTCACCCCTCCACTTT.

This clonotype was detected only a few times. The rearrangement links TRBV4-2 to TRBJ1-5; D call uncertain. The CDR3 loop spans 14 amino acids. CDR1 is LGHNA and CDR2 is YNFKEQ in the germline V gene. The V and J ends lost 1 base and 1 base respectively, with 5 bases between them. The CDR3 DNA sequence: TGTGCCAGCAGCCAAGCGGAGAGCAATCAGCCCCAGCATTTT. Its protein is CASSQAESNQPQHF.

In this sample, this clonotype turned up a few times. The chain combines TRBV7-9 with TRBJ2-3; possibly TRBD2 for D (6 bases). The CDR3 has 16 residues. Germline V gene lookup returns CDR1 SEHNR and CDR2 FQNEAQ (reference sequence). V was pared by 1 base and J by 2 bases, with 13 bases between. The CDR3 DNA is TGTGCCAGCAGCTTAGTGGGCGGGGCGTTCACAGATACGCAGTATTTT. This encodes CASSLVGGAFTDTQYF.

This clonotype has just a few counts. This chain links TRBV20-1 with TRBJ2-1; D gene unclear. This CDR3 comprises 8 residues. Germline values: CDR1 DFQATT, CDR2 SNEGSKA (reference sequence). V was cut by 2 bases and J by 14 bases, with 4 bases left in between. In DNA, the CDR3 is TGCAGTGCTAGACTCAAGTTCTTC. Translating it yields CSARLKFF.

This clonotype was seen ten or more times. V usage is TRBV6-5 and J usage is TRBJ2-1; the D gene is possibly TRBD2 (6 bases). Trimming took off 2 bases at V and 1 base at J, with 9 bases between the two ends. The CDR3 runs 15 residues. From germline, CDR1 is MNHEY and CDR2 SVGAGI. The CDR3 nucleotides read TGTGCCAGCAGTTACGGTCTAGCGTCCTACAATGAGCAGTTCTTC. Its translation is CASSYGLASYNEQFF.

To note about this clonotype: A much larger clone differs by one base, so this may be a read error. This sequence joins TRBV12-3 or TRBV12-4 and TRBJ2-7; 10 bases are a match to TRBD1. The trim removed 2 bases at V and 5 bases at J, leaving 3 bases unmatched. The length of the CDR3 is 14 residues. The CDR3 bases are TGTGCCAGCAGTTTAACGGGACAGGGGCACGAGCAGTACTTC. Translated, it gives CASSLTGQGHEQYF.

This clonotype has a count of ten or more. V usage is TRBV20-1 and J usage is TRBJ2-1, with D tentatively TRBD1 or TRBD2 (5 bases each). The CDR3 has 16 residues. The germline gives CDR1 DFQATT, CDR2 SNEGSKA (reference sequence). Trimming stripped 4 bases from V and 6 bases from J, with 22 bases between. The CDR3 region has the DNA TGCAGTGCTACCGTACCGGGGCTAGAAGTTCGCAATGAGCAGTTCTTC. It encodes CSATVPGLEVRNEQFF.

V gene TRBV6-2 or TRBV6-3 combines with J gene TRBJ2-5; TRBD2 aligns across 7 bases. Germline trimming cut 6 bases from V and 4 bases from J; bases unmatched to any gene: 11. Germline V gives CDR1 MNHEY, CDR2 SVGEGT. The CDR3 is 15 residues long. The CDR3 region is CASSTQGGQRETQYF. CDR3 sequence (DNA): TGTGCCAGCAGCACCCAGGGAGGGCAGCGAGAGACCCAGTACTTC.

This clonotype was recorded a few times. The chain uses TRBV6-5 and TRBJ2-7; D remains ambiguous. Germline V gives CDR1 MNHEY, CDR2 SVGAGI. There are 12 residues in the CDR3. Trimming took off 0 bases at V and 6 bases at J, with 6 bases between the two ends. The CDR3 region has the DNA TGTGCCAGCAGTTACTCGGGGTTCGAGCAGTACTTC. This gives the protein CASSYSGFEQYF.

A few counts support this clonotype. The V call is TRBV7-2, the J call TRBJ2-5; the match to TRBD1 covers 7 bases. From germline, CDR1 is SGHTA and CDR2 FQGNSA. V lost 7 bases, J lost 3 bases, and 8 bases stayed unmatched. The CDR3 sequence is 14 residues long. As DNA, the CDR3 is TGTGCCAGCAACATTCCCGGACAGGAAGAGACCCAGTACTTC. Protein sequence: CASNIPGQEETQYF.

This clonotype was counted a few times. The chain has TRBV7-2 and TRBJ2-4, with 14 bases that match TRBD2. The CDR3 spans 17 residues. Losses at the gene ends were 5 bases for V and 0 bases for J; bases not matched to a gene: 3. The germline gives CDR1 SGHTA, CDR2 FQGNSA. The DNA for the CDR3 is TGTGCCAGCAGCGGACTAGCGGGAGGTATAGCCAAAAACATTCAGTACTTC. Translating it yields CASSGLAGGIAKNIQYF. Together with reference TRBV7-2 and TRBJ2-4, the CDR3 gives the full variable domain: GAGVSQSPSNKVTEKGKDVELRCDPISGHTALYWYRQSLGQGLEFLIYFQGNSAPDKSGLPSDRFSAERTGGSVSTLTIQRTQQEDSAVYLCASSGLAGGIAKNIQYFGAGTRLSVL.

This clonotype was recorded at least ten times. CDR3 nucleotides: TGTGCCAGCAGTCTCCGGGACGGGAACACCGGGGAGCTGTTTTTT. Its protein is CASSLRDGNTGELFF. The rearrangement joins TRBV6-1 to TRBJ2-2; either TRBD1 or TRBD2 may fit D (5 bases each). The germline V gene has CDR1 MNHNS and CDR2 SASEGT. V was clipped by 5 bases and J by 1 base, with 11 bases between them. This CDR3 has 15 residues.

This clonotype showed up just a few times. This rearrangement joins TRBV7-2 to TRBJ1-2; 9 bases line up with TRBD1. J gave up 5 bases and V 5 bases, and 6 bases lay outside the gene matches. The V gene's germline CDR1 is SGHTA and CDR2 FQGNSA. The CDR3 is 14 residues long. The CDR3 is CASSITGGAYGYTF. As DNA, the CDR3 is TGTGCCAGCAGCATCACAGGGGGCGCTTATGGCTACACCTTC. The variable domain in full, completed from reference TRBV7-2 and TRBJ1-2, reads GAGVSQSPSNKVTEKGKDVELRCDPISGHTALYWYRQSLGQGLEFLIYFQGNSAPDKSGLPSDRFSAERTGGSVSTLTIQRTQQEDSAVYLCASSITGGAYGYTFGSGTRLTVV.

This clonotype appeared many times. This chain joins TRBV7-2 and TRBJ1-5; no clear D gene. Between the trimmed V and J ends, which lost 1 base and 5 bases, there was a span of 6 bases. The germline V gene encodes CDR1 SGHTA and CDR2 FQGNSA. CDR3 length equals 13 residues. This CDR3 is CASSLDLYQPQHF. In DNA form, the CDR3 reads TGTGCCAGCAGCTTAGATCTGTATCAGCCCCAGCATTTT. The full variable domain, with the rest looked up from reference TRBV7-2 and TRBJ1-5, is GAGVSQSPSNKVTEKGKDVELRCDPISGHTALYWYRQSLGQGLEFLIYFQGNSAPDKSGLPSDRFSAERTGGSVSTLTIQRTQQEDSAVYLCASSLDLYQPQHFGDGTRLSIL.

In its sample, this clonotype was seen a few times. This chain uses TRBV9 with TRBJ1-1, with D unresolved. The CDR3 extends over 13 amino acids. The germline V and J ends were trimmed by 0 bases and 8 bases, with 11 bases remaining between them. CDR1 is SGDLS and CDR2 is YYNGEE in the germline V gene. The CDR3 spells CASSVEPKLEAFF. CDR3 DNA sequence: TGTGCCAGCAGCGTAGAACCGAAGCTAGAAGCTTTCTTT. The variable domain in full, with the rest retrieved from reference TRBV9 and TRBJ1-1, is DSGVTQTPKHLITATGQRVTLRCSPRSGDLSVYWYQQSLDQGLQFLIQYYNGEERAKGNILERFSAQQFPDLHSELNLSSLELGDSALYFCASSVEPKLEAFFGQGTRLTVV.

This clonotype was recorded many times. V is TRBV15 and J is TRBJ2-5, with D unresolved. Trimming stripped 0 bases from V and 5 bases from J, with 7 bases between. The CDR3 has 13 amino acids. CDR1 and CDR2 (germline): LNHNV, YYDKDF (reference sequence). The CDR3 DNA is TGTGCCACCAGCAGAGATCGGTTGGAGACCCAGTACTTC. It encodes CATSRDRLETQYF.

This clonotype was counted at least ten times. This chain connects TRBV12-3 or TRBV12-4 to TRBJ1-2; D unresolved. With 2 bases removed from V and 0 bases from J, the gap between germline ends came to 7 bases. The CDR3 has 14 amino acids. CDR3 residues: CASSLRGANYGYTF. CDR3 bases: TGTGCCAGCAGTTTACGGGGAGCTAACTATGGCTACACCTTC.

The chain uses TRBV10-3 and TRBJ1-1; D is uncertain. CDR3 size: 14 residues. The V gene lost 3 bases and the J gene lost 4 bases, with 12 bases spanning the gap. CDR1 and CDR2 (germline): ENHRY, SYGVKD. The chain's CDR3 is CAISDVGKGTEAFF. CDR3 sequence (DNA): TGTGCCATCAGTGATGTGGGGAAGGGCACTGAAGCTTTCTTT.